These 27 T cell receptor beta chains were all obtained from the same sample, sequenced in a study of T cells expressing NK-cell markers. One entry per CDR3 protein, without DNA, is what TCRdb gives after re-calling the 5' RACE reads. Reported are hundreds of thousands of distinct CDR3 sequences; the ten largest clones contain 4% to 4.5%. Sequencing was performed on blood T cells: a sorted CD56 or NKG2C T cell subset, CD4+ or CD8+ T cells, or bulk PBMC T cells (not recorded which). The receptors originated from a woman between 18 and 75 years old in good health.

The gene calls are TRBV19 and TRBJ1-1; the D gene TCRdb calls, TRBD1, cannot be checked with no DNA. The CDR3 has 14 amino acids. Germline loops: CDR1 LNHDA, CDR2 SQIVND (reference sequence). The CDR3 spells CASSMAPSRTEAFF.

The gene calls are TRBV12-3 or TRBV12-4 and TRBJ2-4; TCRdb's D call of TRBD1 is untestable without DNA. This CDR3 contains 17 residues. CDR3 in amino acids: CASSLDPGQGYRDIQYF.

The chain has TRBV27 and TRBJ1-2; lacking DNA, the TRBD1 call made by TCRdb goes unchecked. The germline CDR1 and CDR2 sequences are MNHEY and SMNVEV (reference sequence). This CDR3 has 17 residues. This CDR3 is CASSLTTPTGGVYGYTF.

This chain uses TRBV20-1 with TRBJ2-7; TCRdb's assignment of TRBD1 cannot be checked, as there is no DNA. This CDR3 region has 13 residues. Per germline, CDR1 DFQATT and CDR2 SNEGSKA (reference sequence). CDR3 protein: CSATLGQTYEQYF.

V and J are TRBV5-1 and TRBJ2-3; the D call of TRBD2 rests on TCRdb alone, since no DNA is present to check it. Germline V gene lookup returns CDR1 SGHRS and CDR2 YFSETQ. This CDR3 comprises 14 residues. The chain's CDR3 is CASSPPGRADTQYF.

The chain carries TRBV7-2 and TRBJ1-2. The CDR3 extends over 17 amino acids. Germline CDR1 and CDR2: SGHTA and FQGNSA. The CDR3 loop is CASSYPRLANANYGYTF.

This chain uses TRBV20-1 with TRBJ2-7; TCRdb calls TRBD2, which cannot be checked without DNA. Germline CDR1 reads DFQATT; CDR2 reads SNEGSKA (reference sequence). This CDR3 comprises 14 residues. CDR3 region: CSARRPSGPYEQYF.

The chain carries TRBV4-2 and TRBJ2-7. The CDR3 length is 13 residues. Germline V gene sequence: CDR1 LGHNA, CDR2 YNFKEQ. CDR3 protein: CASSQEDPYEQYF.

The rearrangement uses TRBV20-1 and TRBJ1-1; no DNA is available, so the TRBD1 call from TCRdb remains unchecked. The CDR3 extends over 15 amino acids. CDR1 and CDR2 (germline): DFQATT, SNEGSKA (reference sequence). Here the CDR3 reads CSAQAGTGIYTEAFF.

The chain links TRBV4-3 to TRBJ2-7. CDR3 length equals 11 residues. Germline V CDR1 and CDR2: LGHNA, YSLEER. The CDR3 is CASSRASEQYF.

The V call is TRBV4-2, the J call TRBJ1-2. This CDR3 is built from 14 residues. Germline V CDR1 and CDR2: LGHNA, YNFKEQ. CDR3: CASSQVGKNYGYTF.

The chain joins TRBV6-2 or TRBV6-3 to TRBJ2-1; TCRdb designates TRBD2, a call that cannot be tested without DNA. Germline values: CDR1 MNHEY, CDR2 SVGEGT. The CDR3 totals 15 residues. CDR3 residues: CASSPGLVGDGEQFF.

CDR3 region: CASSARAGDTGELFF. The chain links TRBV9 to TRBJ2-2; no DNA is available, so the TRBD2 call from TCRdb remains unchecked. Germline values: CDR1 SGDLS, CDR2 YYNGEE. There are 15 residues in the CDR3.

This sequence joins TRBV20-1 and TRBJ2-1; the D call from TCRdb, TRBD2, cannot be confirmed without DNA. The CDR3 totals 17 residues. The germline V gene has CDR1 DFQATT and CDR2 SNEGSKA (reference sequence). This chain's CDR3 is CSAPQTSGGTPYNEQFF.

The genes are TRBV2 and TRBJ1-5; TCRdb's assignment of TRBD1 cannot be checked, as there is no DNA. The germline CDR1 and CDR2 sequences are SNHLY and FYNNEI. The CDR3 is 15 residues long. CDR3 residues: CASRPQEISNQPQHF.

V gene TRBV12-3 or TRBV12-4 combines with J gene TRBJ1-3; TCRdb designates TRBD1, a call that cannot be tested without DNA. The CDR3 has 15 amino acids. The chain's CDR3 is CASSLAGGVGNTIYF.

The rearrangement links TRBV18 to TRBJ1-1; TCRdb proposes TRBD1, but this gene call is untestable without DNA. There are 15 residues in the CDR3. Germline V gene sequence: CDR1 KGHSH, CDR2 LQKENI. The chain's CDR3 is CASSPVGGVDTEAFF.

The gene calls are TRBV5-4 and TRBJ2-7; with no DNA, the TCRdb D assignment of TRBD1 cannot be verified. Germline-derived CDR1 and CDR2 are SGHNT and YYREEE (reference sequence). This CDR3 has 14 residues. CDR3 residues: CASSLEAGHYEQYF.

The chain's CDR3 is CASSFSPRTSVYEQYF. The chain links TRBV12-3 or TRBV12-4 to TRBJ2-7; TCRdb outputs TRBD2, but without DNA this stays unchecked. The CDR3 runs to 16 residues.

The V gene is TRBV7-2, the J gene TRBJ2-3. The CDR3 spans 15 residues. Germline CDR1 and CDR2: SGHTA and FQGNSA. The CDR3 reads CASSLNRLDTNTQYF.

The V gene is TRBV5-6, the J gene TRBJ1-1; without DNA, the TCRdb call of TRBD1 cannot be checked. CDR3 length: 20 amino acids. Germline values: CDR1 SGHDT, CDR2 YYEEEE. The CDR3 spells CASSLPGQGWGFGRNTEAFF.

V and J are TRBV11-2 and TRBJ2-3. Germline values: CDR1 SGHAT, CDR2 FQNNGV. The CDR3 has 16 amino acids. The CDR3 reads CASSLAWGSSTDTQYF.

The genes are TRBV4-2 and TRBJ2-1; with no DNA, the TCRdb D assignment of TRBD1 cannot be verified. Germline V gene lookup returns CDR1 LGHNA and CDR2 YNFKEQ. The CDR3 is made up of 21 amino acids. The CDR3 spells CASSQIRQGGSLDRLGDEQFF.

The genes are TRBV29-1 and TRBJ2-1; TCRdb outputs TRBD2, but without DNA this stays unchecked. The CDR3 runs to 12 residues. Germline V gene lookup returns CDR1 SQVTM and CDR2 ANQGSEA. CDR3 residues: CSGRDGYNEQFF.

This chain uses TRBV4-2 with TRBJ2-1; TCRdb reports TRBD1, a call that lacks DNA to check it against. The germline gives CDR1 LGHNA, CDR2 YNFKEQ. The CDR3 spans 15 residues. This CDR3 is CASSLGTGALNEQFF.

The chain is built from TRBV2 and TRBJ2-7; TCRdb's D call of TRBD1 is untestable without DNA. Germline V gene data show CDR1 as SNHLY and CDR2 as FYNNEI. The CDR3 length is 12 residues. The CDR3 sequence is CASSEGGYEQYF.

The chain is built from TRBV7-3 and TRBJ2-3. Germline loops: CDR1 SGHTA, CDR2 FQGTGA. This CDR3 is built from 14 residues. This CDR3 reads CASSLRASTDTQYF. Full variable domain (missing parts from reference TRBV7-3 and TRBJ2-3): GAGVSQTPSNKVTEKGKYVELRCDPISGHTALYWYRQSLGQGPEFLIYFQGTGAADDSGLPNDRFFAVRPEGSVSTLKIQRTERGDSAVYLCASSLRASTDTQYFGPGTRLTVL.